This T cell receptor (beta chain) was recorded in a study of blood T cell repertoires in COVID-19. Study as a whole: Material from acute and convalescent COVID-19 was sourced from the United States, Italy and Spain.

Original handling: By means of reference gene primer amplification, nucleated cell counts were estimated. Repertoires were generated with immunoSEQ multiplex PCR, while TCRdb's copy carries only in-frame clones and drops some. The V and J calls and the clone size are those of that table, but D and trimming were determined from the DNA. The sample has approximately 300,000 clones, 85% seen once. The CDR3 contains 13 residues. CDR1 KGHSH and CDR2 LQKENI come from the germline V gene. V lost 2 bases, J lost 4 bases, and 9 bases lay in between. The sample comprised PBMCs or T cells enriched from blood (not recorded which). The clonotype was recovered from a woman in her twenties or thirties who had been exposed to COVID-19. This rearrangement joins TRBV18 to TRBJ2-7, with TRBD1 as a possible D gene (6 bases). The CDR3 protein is CASSPTDSYEQYF. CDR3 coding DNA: TGTGCCAGCTCACCAACGGACAGTTACGAGCAGTACTTC.